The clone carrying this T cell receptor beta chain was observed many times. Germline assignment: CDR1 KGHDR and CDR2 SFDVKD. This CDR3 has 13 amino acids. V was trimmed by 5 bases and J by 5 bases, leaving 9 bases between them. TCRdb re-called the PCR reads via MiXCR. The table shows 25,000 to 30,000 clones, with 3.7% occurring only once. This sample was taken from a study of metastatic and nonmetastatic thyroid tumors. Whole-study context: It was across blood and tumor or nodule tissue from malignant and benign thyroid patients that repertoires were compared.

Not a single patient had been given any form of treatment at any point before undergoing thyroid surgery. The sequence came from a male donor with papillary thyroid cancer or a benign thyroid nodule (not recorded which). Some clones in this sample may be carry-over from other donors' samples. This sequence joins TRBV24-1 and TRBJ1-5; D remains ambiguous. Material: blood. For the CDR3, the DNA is TGTGCCACCAGTGGTCAAGGATATCAGCCCCAGCATTTT. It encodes CATSGQGYQPQHF.